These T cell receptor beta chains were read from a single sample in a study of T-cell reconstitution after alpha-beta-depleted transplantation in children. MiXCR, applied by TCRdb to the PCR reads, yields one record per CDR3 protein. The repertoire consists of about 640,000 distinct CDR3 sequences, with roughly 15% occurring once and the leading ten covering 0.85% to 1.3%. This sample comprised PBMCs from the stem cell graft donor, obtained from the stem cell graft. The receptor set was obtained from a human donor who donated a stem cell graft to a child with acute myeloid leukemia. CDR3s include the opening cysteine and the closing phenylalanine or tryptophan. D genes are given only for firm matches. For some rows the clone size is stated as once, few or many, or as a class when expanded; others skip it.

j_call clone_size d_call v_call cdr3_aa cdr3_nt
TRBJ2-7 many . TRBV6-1 CASSPGSLYEQYF TGTGCCAGCAGCCCGGGGTCCCTCTACGAGCAGTACTTC
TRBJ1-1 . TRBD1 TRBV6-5 CASSYSRTGVSTEAFF TGTGCCAGCAGTTACTCCCGGACAGGGGTAAGCACTGAAGCTTTCTTT
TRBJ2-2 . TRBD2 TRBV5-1 CASSRRGGNTGELFF TGCGCCAGCAGCCGACGCGGGGGGAACACCGGGGAGCTGTTTTTT
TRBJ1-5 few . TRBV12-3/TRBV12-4 CASRWQGDSNQPQHF TGTGCCAGCCGCTGGCAGGGCGATAGCAATCAGCCCCAGCATTTT
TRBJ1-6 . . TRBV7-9 CASSSSREGSYNSPLHF TGTGCCAGCAGCTCGTCACGAGAGGGCTCCTATAATTCACCCCTCCACTTT
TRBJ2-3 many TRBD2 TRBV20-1 CSARDPRLAGGTDTQYF TGCAGTGCTAGAGATCCCCGACTAGCGGGGGGCACAGATACGCAGTATTTT
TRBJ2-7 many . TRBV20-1 CSARALEVYEQYF TGCAGTGCTAGAGCTCTGGAAGTCTACGAGCAGTACTTC
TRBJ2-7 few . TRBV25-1 CASRLPGHPTYEQYF TGTGCCAGCAGGCTGCCGGGACACCCTACCTACGAGCAGTACTTC
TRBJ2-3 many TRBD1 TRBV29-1 CSVAPTGYTDTQYF TGCAGCGTTGCTCCGACAGGGTACACAGATACGCAGTATTTT
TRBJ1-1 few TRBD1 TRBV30 CAWIDRGNTEAFF TGTGCCTGGATAGACAGGGGGAACACTGAAGCTTTCTTT
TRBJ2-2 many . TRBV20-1 CSAKRTGTNTGELFF TGCAGTGCTAAACGAACAGGGACGAACACCGGGGAGCTGTTTTTT
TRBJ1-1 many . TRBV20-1 CSAVLPGQQNTEAFF TGCAGTGCGGTATTACCGGGACAACAGAACACTGAAGCTTTCTTT
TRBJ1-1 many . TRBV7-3 CASSWGGGEAFF TGTGCCAGCAGCTGGGGGGGAGGTGAAGCTTTCTTT
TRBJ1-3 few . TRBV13 CASSPTGTSRGNTIYF TGTGCCAGCAGCCCTACCGGGACCTCCCGAGGAAACACCATATATTTT
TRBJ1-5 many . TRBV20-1 CSASAWRGSNQPQHF TGCAGTGCTAGTGCCTGGAGAGGGAGCAATCAGCCCCAGCATTTT
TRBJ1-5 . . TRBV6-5 CASSYSGRRTDSNQPQHF TGTGCCAGCAGTTACTCGGGCAGACGAACCGATAGCAATCAGCCCCAGCATTTT
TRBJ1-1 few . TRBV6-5 CASTPPGGYTEAFF TGTGCCAGCACCCCCCCCGGGGGGTACACTGAAGCTTTCTTT
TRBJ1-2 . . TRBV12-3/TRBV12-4 CASSFGGVEYGYTF TGTGCCAGCAGTTTCGGCGGGGTCGAGTATGGCTACACCTTC
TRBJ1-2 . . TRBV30 CAWSDRGPYGYTF TGTGCCTGGAGTGATCGGGGACCCTATGGCTACACCTTC
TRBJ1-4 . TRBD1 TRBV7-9 CAIFRDRANEKLFF TGTGCCATCTTCCGGGACAGGGCTAATGAAAAACTGTTTTTT
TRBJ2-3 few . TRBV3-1 CASSSRDSHTDTQYF TGTGCCAGCAGTAGCCGGGACTCGCACACAGATACGCAGTATTTT
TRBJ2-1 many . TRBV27 CASSLLGYEQFF TGTGCCAGCAGTTTATTGGGCTATGAGCAGTTCTTC
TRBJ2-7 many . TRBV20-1 CSARSQGRTYEQYF TGCAGTGCCCGGTCCCAGGGCCGAACCTACGAGCAGTACTTC
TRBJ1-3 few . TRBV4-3 CASSQDQGPGNTIYF TGCGCCAGCAGCCAAGATCAAGGACCAGGAAACACCATATATTTT
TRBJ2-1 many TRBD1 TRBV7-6 CASSSGTGIYNEQFF TGTGCCAGCAGCTCCGGGACAGGGATATACAATGAGCAGTTCTTC
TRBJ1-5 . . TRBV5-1 CASSPSGGGNQPQHF TGCGCCAGCAGCCCCTCGGGGGGAGGCAATCAGCCCCAGCATTTT
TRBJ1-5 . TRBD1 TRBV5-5 CASSWDSVSNQPQHF TGTGCCAGCAGCTGGGACAGTGTTAGCAATCAGCCCCAGCATTTT
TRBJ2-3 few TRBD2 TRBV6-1 CASSERRGGLTDTQYF TGTGCCAGCAGTGAACGTCGCGGGGGGTTGACAGATACGCAGTATTTT
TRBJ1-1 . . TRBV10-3 CAISPGRGNLDTEAFF TGTGCCATCAGCCCAGGTCGGGGGAACTTAGACACTGAAGCTTTCTTT
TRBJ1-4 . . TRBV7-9 CASSLDYGSSNEKLFF TGTGCCAGCAGCTTAGATTATGGATCCAGTAATGAAAAACTGTTTTTT
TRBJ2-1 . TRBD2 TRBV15 CATSRVRGGLPYNEQFF TGTGCCACCAGCAGAGTCCGCGGGGGGCTCCCCTACAATGAGCAGTTCTTC
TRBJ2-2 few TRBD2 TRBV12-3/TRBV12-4 CASSPSGGELTGELFF TGTGCCAGCAGTCCTAGCGGGGGGGAGTTAACCGGGGAGCTGTTTTTT
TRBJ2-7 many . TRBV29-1 CSVAGPKSSYEQYF TGCAGCGTGGCGGGACCCAAGAGCTCCTACGAGCAGTACTTC
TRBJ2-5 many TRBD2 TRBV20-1 CSARPEGGSETQYF TGCAGTGCTAGACCCGAGGGAGGGTCTGAGACCCAGTACTTC
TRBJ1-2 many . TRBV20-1 CSALGSTSYGYTF TGCAGTGCCCTTGGAAGTACTTCCTATGGCTACACCTTC
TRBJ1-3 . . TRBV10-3 CAIRSVEGNTIYF TGTGCCATCAGGTCCGTCGAAGGAAACACCATATATTTT
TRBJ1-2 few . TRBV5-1 CASSPQEGVGGYTF TGCGCCAGCAGCCCCCAGGAGGGGGTCGGGGGCTACACCTTC
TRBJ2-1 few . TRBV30 CAWSRALDNEQFF TGTGCCTGGAGCAGGGCACTAGACAATGAGCAGTTCTTC
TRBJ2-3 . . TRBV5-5 CASSRAQPEITDTQYF TGTGCCAGCAGCCGGGCTCAGCCGGAGATCACAGATACGCAGTATTTT
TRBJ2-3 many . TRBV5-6 CASSLDFGRATDTQYF TGTGCCAGCAGCTTGGATTTTGGTCGGGCAACGGATACGCAGTATTTT
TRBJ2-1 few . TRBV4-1 CASSHPSDNEQFF TGCGCCAGCAGCCACCCCTCGGACAATGAGCAGTTCTTC
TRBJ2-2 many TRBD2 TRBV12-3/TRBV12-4 CASSLVLSGENTGELFF TGTGCCAGCAGCCTAGTTCTTAGCGGGGAGAACACCGGGGAGCTGTTTTTT
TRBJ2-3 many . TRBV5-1 CASRFTTDTQYF TGCGCCAGCAGGTTCACCACAGATACGCAGTATTTT
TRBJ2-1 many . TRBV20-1 CSARDARGVNEQFF TGCAGTGCTAGAGACGCCAGGGGAGTCAATGAGCAGTTCTTC
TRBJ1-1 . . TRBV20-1 CSAREDGLGRGQGGTEAFF TGCAGTGCTAGAGAAGACGGTTTGGGGAGGGGCCAAGGGGGGACTGAAGCTTTCTTT